The 22 T cell receptor beta chains presented below share a single source sample, sequenced in a study of early T cells in non-severe SARS-CoV-2 infection (dated by TCRdb to about 2021). The library was prepared using 5' RACE. Sequencing was performed on a NextSeq 500. TCRdb handled the public reads itself, with Q25 trimming in fastp and clone calling in MiXCR, and kept productive beta chains. CDR3 protein duplicates are merged, each entry listing the most common genes and DNA. The sample profile shows 80,000 to 100,000 distinct CDR3 sequences; roughly an eighth of them were found once. The ten most abundant clones make up approximately 7% of the sample. Input material: whole blood. The receptor source for this set is an adult who was a healthcare worker with PCR-confirmed SARS-CoV-2 infection or an uninfected control (not recorded which).

This clonotype was picked up many times. The J gene is TRBJ2-1, the V gene TRBV29-1; tentatively, D is TRBD2 (7 bases). Germline V lookup: CDR1 SQVTM, CDR2 ANQGSEA. The V and J ends lost 7 bases and 2 bases respectively, with 15 bases between them. The CDR3 is 14 residues long. This CDR3 reads CSAPVGGAYNEQFF. The CDR3 nucleotides read TGCAGCGCTCCGGTAGGGGGGGCCTACAATGAGCAGTTCTTC.

This chain uses TRBV5-6 with TRBJ2-3; D gene ambiguous. Germline V gene sequence: CDR1 SGHDT, CDR2 YYEEEE. The CDR3 consists of 11 residues. The V and J ends lost 0 bases and 7 bases respectively, with 3 bases between them. The CDR3 region has the DNA TGTGCCAGCAGCTTGGAGAATACGCAGTATTTT. It translates to CASSLENTQYF.

CDR3 in DNA: TGTGCCAGCAGCCGGAGGGCGGATCGCTCAGAGACCCAGTACTTC. Translation: CASSRRADRSETQYF. V gene TRBV4-2 combines with J gene TRBJ2-5; D is perhaps TRBD2 (6 bases). The germline V gene has CDR1 LGHNA and CDR2 YNFKEQ. Deletions cut 4 bases from V and 4 bases from J, with 16 bases between. This CDR3 contains 15 residues.

For this clonotype: A much larger clone lies one base from this, so it may be a read error. The chain links TRBV20-1 to TRBJ1-5, with D unclear. V gave up 0 bases and J gave up 3 bases, with 15 bases separating them. The CDR3 spans 16 residues. Germline lookup yields CDR1 DFQATT and CDR2 SNEGSKA (reference sequence). The CDR3 nucleotides are TGCAGTGCTAGAGATGGGTCTGGGCTTGACAATCAGCCCCAGCATTTT. Its translation: CSARDGSGLDNQPQHF.

The sample holds a few counts of this clonotype. The chain employs TRBV29-1 and TRBJ1-1; unclear D gene. This CDR3 has 12 residues. Germline V gene lookup returns CDR1 SQVTM and CDR2 ANQGSEA. V dropped 7 bases and J dropped 7 bases, with 16 bases sitting between them. CDR3 loop: CSAAVRRREAFF. The CDR3 DNA sequence: TGCAGCGCGGCGGTCAGGCGCCGTGAAGCTTTCTTT.

This clonotype has only a few counts. This chain links TRBV7-6 with TRBJ2-4; D is unclear. V lost 0 bases and J 8 bases, leaving 8 bases between the germline ends. Looked up from germline, CDR1 is SGHVS and CDR2 is FNYEAQ. The CDR3 runs to 13 residues. Here the CDR3 DNA reads TGTGCCAGCAGCTTAGCCCGGCAGGACATTCAGTACTTC. It yields the protein CASSLARQDIQYF.

The chain recombines TRBV2 with TRBJ2-3; 14 bases agree with TRBD2. Germline values: CDR1 SNHLY, CDR2 FYNNEI. The V segment lost 6 bases and the J segment 6 bases; nucleotides outside the gene matches: 20. CDR3 size: 20 residues. Here the CDR3 reads CASRHELPGLAGVLNDTQYF. For the CDR3, the DNA is TGTGCCAGCAGACACGAACTCCCGGGACTAGCGGGAGTCTTAAATGATACGCAGTATTTT. The full variable domain, rest sourced from reference TRBV2 and TRBJ2-3, is EPEVTQTPSHQVTQMGQEVILRCVPISNHLYFYWYRQILGQKVEFLVSFYNNEISEKSEIFDDQFSVERPDGSNFTLKIRSTKLEDSAMYFCASRHELPGLAGVLNDTQYFGPGTRLTVL.

The table lists this clonotype with a few counts. The V and J genes are TRBV4-1 and TRBJ1-5, with unresolved D. The CDR3 is 16 residues long. Germline CDR1 and CDR2: MGHRA and YSYEKL. V gave up 4 bases and J gave up 0 bases, with 13 bases separating them. For the CDR3, the DNA is TGCGCCAGCAGCCTCACACGGAGGGATAGCAATCAGCCCCAGCATTTT. This codes for CASSLTRRDSNQPQHF.

The table lists this clonotype with many counts. The chain links TRBV7-9 to TRBJ2-7; either TRBD1 or TRBD2 may supply D (6 bases each). Germline V lookup: CDR1 SEHNR, CDR2 FQNEAQ (reference sequence). The CDR3 has 16 amino acids. Trimming removed 5 bases from V and 0 bases from J, with 17 bases in between. The CDR3 DNA sequence: TGTGCCAGCAGCCAAGGGGGAGGCGGACCCTCCTACGAGCAGTACTTC. Its protein product is CASSQGGGGPSYEQYF.

The gene calls are TRBV7-3 and TRBJ2-2; D is unclear. Germline loops: CDR1 SGHTA, CDR2 FQGTGA. Trimming removed 3 bases from V and 0 bases from J, with 8 bases in between. This CDR3 comprises 15 residues. The CDR3 bases are TGTGCCAGCAGCTTGGGCACCTCGAACACCGGGGAGCTGTTTTTT. Translating gives CASSLGTSNTGELFF.

This chain links TRBV6-2 or TRBV6-3 with TRBJ2-7, with a weak D call TRBD1 (6 bases). This CDR3 spans 14 amino acids. V lost 4 bases to trimming and J lost 0 bases, with 10 bases between them. In germline, CDR1 is MNHEY, CDR2 SVGEGT. The CDR3 region has the DNA TGTGCCAGCAGTTCCCGGGACATCTCCTACGAGCAGTACTTC. This encodes CASSSRDISYEQYF.

This clonotype was counted between two and nine times. The chain is built from TRBV7-9 and TRBJ1-1; D might be TRBD1 (6 bases). The CDR3 sequence is 15 residues long. Trimming cost V 5 bases and J 4 bases, with 17 bases left between them. CDR1 and CDR2 (germline): SEHNR, FQNEAQ (reference sequence). CDR3 protein: CASSPKGGSGTEAFF. In DNA form, the CDR3 reads TGTGCCAGCAGCCCCAAGGGGGGGTCGGGCACTGAAGCTTTCTTT.

The V and J genes are TRBV24-1 and TRBJ2-4, with unresolved D. The CDR3 sequence is 18 residues long. Germline loops: CDR1 KGHDR, CDR2 SFDVKD. Trimming took 0 bases from V and 1 from J, leaving 15 bases between them. As DNA, the CDR3 is TGTGCCACCAGTGATTTGGTGGGCCGGGCCCCTGCCAAAAACATTCAGTACTTC. Translated, it gives CATSDLVGRAPAKNIQYF.

This clonotype was found a few times. The chain carries TRBV7-9 and TRBJ2-5, with D perhaps matching TRBD2 (5 bases). The germline CDR1 and CDR2 sequences are SEHNR and FQNEAQ (reference sequence). With 5 bases removed from V and 5 bases from J, the gap between germline ends came to 12 bases. The CDR3 consists of 13 residues. CDR3 coding DNA: TGTGCCAGCAGCCTAGGTTCGGGGGAGACCCAGTACTTC. As protein: CASSLGSGETQYF.

The table lists this clonotype with many counts. The chain uses TRBV4-3 and TRBJ1-2; D is perhaps TRBD1 (5 bases). The germline CDR1 and CDR2 sequences are LGHNA and YSLEER. Deletions cut 4 bases from V and 5 bases from J, with 11 bases between. The CDR3 covers 13 residues. The CDR3 loop is CASSPTGGYGYTF. The CDR3 DNA reads as TGCGCCAGCAGCCCCACAGGAGGATATGGCTACACCTTC.

This clonotype was detected only a few times. The rearrangement joins TRBV3-1 to TRBJ2-7; a possible D gene is TRBD2 (6 bases). The V gene's germline CDR1 is LGHDT and CDR2 YNNKEL (reference sequence). The CDR3 runs 15 residues. Trimming cost V 0 bases and J 0 bases, with 9 bases left between them. The CDR3 region has the DNA TGTGCCAGCAGCCAAGACCGGGACTTCTCCTACGAGCAGTACTTC. Its translation is CASSQDRDFSYEQYF.

Only a few counts were recorded for this clonotype. The V call is TRBV11-2, the J call TRBJ2-3; D is undetermined. Between the trimmed V and J ends, which lost 0 bases and 7 bases, there was a span of 8 bases. The CDR3 totals 13 residues. The germline CDR1 and CDR2 sequences are SGHAT and FQNNGV. The CDR3 reads CASSLDRLHTQYF. DNA of the CDR3: TGTGCCAGCAGCTTAGACCGGCTTCATACGCAGTATTTT.

The chain combines TRBV12-5 with TRBJ2-3; possible D gene TRBD1, 5 bases. Trimming pared 3 bases from V and 4 bases from J, leaving 11 bases between. The CDR3 contains 14 residues. The germline V gene encodes CDR1 LGHNT and CDR2 FRNRAP. This chain's CDR3 is CASGFGQGADTQYF. The CDR3 bases are TGTGCTAGTGGTTTTGGGCAGGGTGCAGATACGCAGTATTTT. Variable domain in full (rest from reference TRBV12-5 and TRBJ2-3): DARVTQTPRHKVTEMGQEVTMRCQPILGHNTVFWYRQTMMQGLELLAYFRNRAPLDDSGMPKDRFSAEMPDATLATLKIQPSEPRDSAVYFCASGFGQGADTQYFGPGTRLTVL.

The sample holds many counts of this clonotype. V and J are TRBV7-2 and TRBJ2-1; D ambiguous. The CDR3 runs to 13 residues. CDR1 is SGHTA, CDR2 FQGNSA, per germline. V was clipped by 0 bases and J by 4 bases, with 4 bases between them. This chain's CDR3 is CASSLAQYNEQFF. CDR3 DNA: TGTGCCAGCAGCTTAGCCCAGTACAATGAGCAGTTCTTC.

The chain links TRBV7-2 to TRBJ2-1, with D perhaps TRBD2 (5 bases). CDR3 length equals 14 residues. Trimming took off 5 bases at V and 13 bases at J, with 21 bases between the two ends. Germline V gives CDR1 SGHTA, CDR2 FQGNSA. The chain's CDR3 is CASSQDRSGLKQFF. The CDR3 coding sequence is TGTGCCAGCAGCCAGGACCGGTCAGGACTTAAACAGTTCTTC. Supplemented by reference TRBV7-2 and TRBJ2-1, the full variable domain reads GAGVSQSPSNKVTEKGKDVELRCDPISGHTALYWYRQSLGQGLEFLIYFQGNSAPDKSGLPSDRFSAERTGGSVSTLTIQRTQQEDSAVYLCASSQDRSGLKQFFGPGTRLTVL.

This clonotype was seen only a few times. The rearrangement links TRBV12-3 or TRBV12-4 to TRBJ2-1; 10 bases are a match to TRBD2. The junction had 4 bases not matched to a gene; V was cut back by 8 bases and J by 0 bases. CDR3 length equals 15 residues. The CDR3 sequence: CASQSGRASYNEQFF. The CDR3 bases are TGTGCCAGCCAGAGCGGGAGGGCCTCCTACAATGAGCAGTTCTTC.

The chain employs TRBV24-1 and TRBJ2-5, with 13 positions matching TRBD2. J was trimmed by 4 bases and V by 2 bases; bases with no gene match: 3. This CDR3 region has 16 residues. Per the germline V gene, CDR1 is KGHDR and CDR2 is SFDVKD. The CDR3 region has the DNA TGTGCCACCAGTGATTCAAGACTAGCGGGAGGAGAGACCCAGTACTTC. Its protein product is CATSDSRLAGGETQYF.